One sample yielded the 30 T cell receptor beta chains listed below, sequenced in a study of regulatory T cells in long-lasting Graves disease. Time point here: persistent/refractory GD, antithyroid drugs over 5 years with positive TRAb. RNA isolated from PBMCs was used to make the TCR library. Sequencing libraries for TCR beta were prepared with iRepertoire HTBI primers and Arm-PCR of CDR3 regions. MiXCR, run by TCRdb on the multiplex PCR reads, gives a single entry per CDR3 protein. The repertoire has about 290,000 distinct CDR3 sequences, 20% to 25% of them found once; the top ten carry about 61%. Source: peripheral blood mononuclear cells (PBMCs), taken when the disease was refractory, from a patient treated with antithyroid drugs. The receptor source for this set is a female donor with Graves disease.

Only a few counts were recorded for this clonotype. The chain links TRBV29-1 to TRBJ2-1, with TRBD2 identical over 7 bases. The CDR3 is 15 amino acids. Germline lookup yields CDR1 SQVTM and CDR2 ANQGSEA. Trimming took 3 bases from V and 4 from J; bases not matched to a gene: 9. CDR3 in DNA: TGCAGCGTTGAGGGAGGGACTGGACCTTACAATGAGCAGTTCTTC. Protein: CSVEGGTGPYNEQFF.

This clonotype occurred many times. CDR3 loop: CASSLLREQTQYF. As DNA, the CDR3 is TGTGCCAGCAGCTTACTCAGGGAACAGACCCAGTACTTC. The chain is built from TRBV11-2 and TRBJ2-5; a possible D gene is TRBD1 (5 bases). The germline V and J ends were trimmed by 2 bases and 6 bases, with 10 bases remaining between them. The CDR3 is 13 residues long. Germline CDR1 reads SGHAT; CDR2 reads FQNNGV.

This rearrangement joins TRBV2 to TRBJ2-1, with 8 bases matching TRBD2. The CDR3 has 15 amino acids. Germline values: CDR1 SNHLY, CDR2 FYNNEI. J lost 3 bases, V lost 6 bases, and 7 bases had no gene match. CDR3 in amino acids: CASSKAGDLYNEQFF. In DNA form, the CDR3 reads TGTGCCAGCAGCAAAGCGGGAGATCTCTACAATGAGCAGTTCTTC.

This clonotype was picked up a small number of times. The CDR3 is CAISGLQGADTEAFF. The CDR3 DNA sequence: TGTGCCATCAGTGGATTACAGGGGGCAGACACTGAAGCTTTCTTT. The V and J genes are TRBV10-3 and TRBJ1-1; 9 bases are a match to TRBD1. CDR1 and CDR2 (germline): ENHRY, SYGVKD. Trimming at V came to 4 bases and at J to 3 bases, leaving 6 bases not matched to a gene. This CDR3 contains 15 residues.

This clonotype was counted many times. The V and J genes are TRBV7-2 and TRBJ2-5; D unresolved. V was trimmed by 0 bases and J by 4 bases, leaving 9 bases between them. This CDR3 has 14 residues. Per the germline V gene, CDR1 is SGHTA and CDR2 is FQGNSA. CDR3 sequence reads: CASSLAAWGETQYF. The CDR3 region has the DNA TGTGCCAGCAGCTTAGCAGCCTGGGGAGAGACCCAGTACTTC. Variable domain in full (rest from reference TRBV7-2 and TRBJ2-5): GAGVSQSPSNKVTEKGKDVELRCDPISGHTALYWYRQSLGQGLEFLIYFQGNSAPDKSGLPSDRFSAERTGGSVSTLTIQRTQQEDSAVYLCASSLAAWGETQYFGPGTRLLVL.

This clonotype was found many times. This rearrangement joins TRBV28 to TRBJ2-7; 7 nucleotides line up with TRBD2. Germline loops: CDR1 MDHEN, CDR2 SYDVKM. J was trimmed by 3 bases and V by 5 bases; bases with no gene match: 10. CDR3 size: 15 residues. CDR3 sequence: CASSNTGGRHYEQYF. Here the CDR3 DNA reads TGTGCCAGCAGTAATACGGGAGGCCGACACTACGAGCAGTACTTC.

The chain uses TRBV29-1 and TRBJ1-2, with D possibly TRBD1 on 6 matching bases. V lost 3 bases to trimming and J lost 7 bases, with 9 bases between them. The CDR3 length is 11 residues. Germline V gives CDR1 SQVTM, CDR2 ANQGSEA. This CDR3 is CSVEGGAGYTF. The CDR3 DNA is TGCAGCGTTGAGGGGGGGGCTGGCTACACCTTC.

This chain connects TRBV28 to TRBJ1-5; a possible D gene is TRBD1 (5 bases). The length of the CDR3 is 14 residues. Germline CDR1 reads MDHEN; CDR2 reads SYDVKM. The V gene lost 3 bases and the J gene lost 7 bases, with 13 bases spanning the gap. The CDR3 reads CASSFSPPGQPQHF. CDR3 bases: TGTGCCAGCAGTTTCTCGCCCCCAGGGCAGCCCCAGCATTTT. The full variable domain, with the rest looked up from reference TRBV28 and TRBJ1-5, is DVKVTQSSRYLVKRTGEKVFLECVQDMDHENMFWYRQDPGLGLRLIYFSYDVKMKEKGDIPEGYSVSREKKERFSLILESASTNQTSMYLCASSFSPPGQPQHFGDGTRLSIL.

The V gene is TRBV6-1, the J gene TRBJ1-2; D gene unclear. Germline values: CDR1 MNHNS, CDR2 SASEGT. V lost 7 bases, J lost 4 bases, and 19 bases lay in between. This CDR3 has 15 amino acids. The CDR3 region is CASKVNPFETYGYTF. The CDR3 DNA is TGTGCCAGCAAGGTAAACCCTTTTGAAACCTATGGCTACACCTTC.

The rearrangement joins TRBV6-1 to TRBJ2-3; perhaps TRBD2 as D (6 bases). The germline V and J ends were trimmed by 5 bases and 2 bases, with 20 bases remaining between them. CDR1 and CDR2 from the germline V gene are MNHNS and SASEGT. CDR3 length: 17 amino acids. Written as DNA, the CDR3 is TGTGCCAGCAGTAACGGAGGGGACTTCAGTAACACAGATACGCAGTATTTT. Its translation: CASSNGGDFSNTDTQYF.

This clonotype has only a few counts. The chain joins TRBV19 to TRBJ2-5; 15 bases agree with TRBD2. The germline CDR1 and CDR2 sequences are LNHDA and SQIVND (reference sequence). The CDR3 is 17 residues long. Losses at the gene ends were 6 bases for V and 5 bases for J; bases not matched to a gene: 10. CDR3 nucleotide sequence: TGTGCCAGTAGGAGGACTAGCGGGAGGGATCGGCGGGAGACCCAGTACTTC. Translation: CASRRTSGRDRRETQYF.

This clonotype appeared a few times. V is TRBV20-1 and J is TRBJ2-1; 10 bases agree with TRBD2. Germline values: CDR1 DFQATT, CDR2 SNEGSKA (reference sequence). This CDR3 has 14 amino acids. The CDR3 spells CSAPPGLADNEQFF. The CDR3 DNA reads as TGCAGCGCTCCTCCTGGACTAGCGGACAATGAGCAGTTCTTC.

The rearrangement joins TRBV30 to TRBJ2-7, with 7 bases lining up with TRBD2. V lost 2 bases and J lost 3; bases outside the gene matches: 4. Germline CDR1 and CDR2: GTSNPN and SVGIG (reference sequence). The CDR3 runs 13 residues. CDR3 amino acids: CAWSRGGYYEQYF. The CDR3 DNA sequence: TGTGCCTGGAGTCGGGGAGGGTACTACGAGCAGTACTTC. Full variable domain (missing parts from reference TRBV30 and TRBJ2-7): SQTIHQWPATLVQPVGSPLSLECTVEGTSNPNLYWYRQAAGRGLQLLFYSVGIGQISSEVPQNLSASRPQDRQFILSSKKLLLSDSGFYLCAWSRGGYYEQYFGPGTRLTVT.

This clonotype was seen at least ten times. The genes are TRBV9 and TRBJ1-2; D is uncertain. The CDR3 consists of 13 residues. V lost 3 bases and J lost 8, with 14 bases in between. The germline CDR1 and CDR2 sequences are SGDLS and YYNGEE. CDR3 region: CASSADGEMGYTF. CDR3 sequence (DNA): TGTGCCAGCAGCGCGGACGGGGAAATGGGCTACACCTTC.

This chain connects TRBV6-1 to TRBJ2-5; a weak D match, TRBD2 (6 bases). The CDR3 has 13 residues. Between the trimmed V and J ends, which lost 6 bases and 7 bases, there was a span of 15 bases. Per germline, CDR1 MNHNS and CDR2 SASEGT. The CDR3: CASSLRLVGTQYF. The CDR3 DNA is TGTGCCAGCAGCCTCCGACTAGTCGGGACCCAGTACTTC.

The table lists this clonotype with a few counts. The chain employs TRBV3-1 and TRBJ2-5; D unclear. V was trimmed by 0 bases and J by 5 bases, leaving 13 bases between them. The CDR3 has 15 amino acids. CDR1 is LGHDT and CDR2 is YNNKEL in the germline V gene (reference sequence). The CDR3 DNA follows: TGTGCCAGCAGCCAAGAAATGAGTATTCGGGAGACCCAGTACTTC. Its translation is CASSQEMSIRETQYF.

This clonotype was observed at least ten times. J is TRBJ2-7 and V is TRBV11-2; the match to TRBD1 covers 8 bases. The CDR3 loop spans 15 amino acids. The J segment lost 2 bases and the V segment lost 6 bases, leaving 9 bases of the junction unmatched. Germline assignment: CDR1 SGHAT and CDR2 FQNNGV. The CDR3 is CASRSDRASTYEQYF. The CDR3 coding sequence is TGTGCCAGCAGATCGGACAGGGCATCCACCTACGAGCAGTACTTC.

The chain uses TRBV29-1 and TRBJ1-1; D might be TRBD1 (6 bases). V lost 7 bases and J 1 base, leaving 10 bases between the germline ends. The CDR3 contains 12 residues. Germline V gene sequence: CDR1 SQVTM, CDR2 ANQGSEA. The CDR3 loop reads CSARTENTEAFF. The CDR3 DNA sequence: TGCAGCGCCAGGACAGAGAACACTGAAGCTTTCTTT.

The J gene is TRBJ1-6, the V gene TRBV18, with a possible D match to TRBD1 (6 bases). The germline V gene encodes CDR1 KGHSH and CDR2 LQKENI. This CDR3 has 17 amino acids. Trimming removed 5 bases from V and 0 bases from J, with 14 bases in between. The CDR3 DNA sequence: TGTGCCAGCTCAACGATCAGGGGTAACTCCTATAATTCACCCCTCCACTTT. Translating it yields CASSTIRGNSYNSPLHF.

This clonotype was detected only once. The CDR3 bases are TGTGCCACCAGCGAATTAGTGGGATGGGCCTACGAGCAGTACTTC. Translated, it gives CATSELVGWAYEQYF. This chain uses TRBV15 with TRBJ2-7; D gene unclear. Trimming cost V 5 bases and J 2 bases, with 16 bases left between them. The CDR3 loop spans 15 amino acids. Germline CDR1 is LNHNV and CDR2 is YYDKDF (reference sequence).

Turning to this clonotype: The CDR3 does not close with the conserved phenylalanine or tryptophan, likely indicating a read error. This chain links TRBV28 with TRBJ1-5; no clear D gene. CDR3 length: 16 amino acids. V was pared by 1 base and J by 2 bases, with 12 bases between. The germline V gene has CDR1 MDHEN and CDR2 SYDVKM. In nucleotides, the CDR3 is TGTGCCAGCAGTTTATTTAAGGTCGGCGGCAATCAGCCCCAGCATCTT. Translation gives CASSLFKVGGNQPQHL.

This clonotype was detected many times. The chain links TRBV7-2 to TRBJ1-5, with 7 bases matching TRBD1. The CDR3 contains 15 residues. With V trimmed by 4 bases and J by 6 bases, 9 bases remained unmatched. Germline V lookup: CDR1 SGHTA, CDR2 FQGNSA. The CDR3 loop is CASSYGTAAVQPQHF. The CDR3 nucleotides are TGTGCCAGCAGCTACGGGACAGCGGCGGTTCAGCCCCAGCATTTT.

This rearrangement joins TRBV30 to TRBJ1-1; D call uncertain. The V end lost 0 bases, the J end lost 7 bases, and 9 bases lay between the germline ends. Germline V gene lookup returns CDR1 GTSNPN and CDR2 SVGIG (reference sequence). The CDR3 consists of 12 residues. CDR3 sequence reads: CAWSVTGIEAFF. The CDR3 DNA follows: TGTGCCTGGAGTGTAACGGGGATTGAAGCTTTCTTT.

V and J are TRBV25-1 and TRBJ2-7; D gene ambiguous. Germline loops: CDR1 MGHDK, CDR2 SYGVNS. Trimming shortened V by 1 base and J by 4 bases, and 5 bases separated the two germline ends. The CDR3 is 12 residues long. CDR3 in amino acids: CASSELGYEQYF. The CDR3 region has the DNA TGTGCCAGCAGTGAATTGGGGTACGAGCAGTACTTC.

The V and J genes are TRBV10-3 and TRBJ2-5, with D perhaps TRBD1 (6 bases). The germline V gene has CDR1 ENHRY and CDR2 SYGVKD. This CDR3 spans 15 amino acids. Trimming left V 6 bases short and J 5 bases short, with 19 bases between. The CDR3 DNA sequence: TGTGCCATCAGCTCCTTCCCAGGGGCTGGGGAGACCCAGTACTTC. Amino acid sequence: CAISSFPGAGETQYF.

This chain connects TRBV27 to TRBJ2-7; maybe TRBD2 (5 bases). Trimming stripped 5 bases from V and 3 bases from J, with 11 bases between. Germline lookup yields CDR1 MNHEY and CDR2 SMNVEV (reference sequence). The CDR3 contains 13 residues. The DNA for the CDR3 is TGTGCCAGCAGTACAACTAGTGACTACGAGCAGTACTTC. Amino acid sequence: CASSTTSDYEQYF.

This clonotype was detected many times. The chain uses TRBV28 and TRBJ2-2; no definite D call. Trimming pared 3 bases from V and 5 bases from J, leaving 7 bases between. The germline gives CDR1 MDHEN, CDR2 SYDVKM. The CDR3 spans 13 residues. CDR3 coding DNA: TGTGCCAGCAGTTTCCCCAGAACCGGGGAGCTGTTTTTT. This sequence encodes CASSFPRTGELFF.

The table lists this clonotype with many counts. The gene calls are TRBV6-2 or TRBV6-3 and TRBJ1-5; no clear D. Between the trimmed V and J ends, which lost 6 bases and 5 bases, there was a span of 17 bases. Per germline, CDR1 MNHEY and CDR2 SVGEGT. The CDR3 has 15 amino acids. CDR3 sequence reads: CASSSRSGDHQPQHF. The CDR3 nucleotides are TGTGCCAGCAGCTCCCGGTCAGGAGACCATCAGCCCCAGCATTTT.

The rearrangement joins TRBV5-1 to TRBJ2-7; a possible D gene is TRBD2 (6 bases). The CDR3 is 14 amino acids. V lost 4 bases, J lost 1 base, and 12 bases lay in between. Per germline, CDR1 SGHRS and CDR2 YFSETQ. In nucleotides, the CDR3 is TGCGCCAGCAGCCCCGAGGGACTTTCCTACGAGCAGTACTTC. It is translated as CASSPEGLSYEQYF.

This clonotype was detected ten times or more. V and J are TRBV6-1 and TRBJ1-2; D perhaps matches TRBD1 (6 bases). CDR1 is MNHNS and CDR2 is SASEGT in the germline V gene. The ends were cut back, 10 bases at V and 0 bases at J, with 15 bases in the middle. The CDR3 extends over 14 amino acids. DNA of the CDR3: TGTGCCACCTCTACAGGGTCTCCTAACTATGGCTACACCTTC. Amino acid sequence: CATSTGSPNYGYTF.